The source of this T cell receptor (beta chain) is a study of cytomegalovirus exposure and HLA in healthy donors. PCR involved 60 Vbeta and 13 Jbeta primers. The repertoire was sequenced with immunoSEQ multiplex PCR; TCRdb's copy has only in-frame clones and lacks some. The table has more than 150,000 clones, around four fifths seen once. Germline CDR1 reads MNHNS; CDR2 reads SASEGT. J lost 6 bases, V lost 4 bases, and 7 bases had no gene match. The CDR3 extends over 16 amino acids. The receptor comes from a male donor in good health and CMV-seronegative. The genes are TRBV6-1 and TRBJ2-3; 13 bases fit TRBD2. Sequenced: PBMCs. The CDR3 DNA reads TGTGCCAGCAGTGCCCGGACTAGCGGGGGTTCGGATACGCAGTATTTT. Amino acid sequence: CASSARTSGGSDTQYF.